One sample yielded the 25 T cell receptor beta chains listed below, sequenced in a study of a mutant IDH1 vaccine in newly diagnosed glioma. The time point was: week 23, last vaccination. Doses comprised 300 ug of mutant IDH1 20-mer peptide each, plus topical imiquimod. Antigen specificity for these receptors is unknown. Produced via immunoSEQ multiplex PCR; TCRdb's table is partial and in-frame only. The table shows approximately 60,000 clones, with roughly 77% occurring only once. The material was PBMCs, obtained from a glioma patient whose treatment included an IDH1 peptide vaccine. These TCRs come from a woman between 40 and 50 years old with glioma. Some clones in this sample may be carry-over from other donors' samples.

The V call is TRBV4-1, the J call TRBJ2-7; D unresolved. The CDR3 extends over 15 amino acids. Per germline, CDR1 MGHRA and CDR2 YSYEKL. Trimming stripped 0 bases from V and 7 bases from J, with 16 bases between. The CDR3 loop is CASSQDAPVRGEQYF. Written as DNA, the CDR3 is TGCGCCAGCAGCCAAGATGCGCCAGTCAGAGGAGAGCAGTACTTC.

The chain recombines TRBV7-9 with TRBJ1-5; no firm D call. This CDR3 contains 13 residues. Germline V gene data show CDR1 as SEHNR and CDR2 as FQNEAQ (reference sequence). V lost 5 bases, J lost 7 bases, and 12 bases lay in between. The CDR3: CASSHDPQQPQHF. DNA for the CDR3: TGTGCCAGCAGCCATGACCCCCAACAGCCCCAGCATTTT.

The chain is built from TRBV27 and TRBJ1-1, with unresolved D. The germline gives CDR1 MNHEY, CDR2 SMNVEV (reference sequence). Trimming cost V 1 base and J 0 bases, with 9 bases left between them. This CDR3 is built from 15 residues. CDR3 DNA: TGTGCCAGCAGTTTATATCCCCGGGTGAACACTGAAGCTTTCTTT. This codes for CASSLYPRVNTEAFF.

The V and J genes are TRBV7-9 and TRBJ2-2; no clear D gene. CDR1 and CDR2 from the germline V gene are SEHNR and FQNEAQ (reference sequence). V lost 0 bases, J lost 7 bases, and 12 bases lay in between. CDR3 size: 15 residues. The CDR3, as DNA: TGTGCCAGCAGCTTAGCGGACGTAGGCGACGGGGAGCTGTTTTTT. Protein sequence: CASSLADVGDGELFF. Combining the CDR3 with reference TRBV7-9 and TRBJ2-2 gives the whole variable domain DTGVSQNPRHKITKRGQNVTFRCDPISEHNRLYWYRQTLGQGPEFLTYFQNEAQLEKSRLLSDRFSAERPKGSFSTLEIQRTEQGDSAMYLCASSLADVGDGELFFGEGSRLTVL.

The V and J genes are TRBV5-4 and TRBJ2-2; tentatively, D is TRBD2 (5 bases). V gave up 4 bases and J gave up 4 bases, with 8 bases separating them. Per the germline V gene, CDR1 is SGHNT and CDR2 is YYREEE (reference sequence). This CDR3 spans 13 amino acids. CDR3 sequence (DNA): TGTGCCAGCAGCAGCGGTAGCACCGGGGAGCTGTTTTTT. Translating gives CASSSGSTGELFF. Full variable domain (missing parts from reference TRBV5-4 and TRBJ2-2): ETGVTQSPTHLIKTRGQQVTLRCSSQSGHNTVSWYQQALGQGPQFIFQYYREEENGRGNFPPRFSGLQFPNYSSELNVNALELDDSALYLCASSSGSTGELFFGEGSRLTVL.

The rearrangement links TRBV6-5 to TRBJ2-3, with 7 bases lining up with TRBD2. V lost 5 bases, J lost 1 base, and 6 bases stayed unmatched. The CDR3 consists of 15 residues. The germline V gene has CDR1 MNHEY and CDR2 SVGAGI. The CDR3 protein is CASSQILAGTDTQYF. The DNA of the CDR3 is TGTGCCAGCAGTCAGATTCTAGCGGGCACAGATACGCAGTATTTT.

This clone occurred once. This chain links TRBV9 with TRBJ2-6; the match to TRBD2 covers 11 bases. The ends lost 4 bases at V and 1 base at J; junction bases unmatched: 4. Germline V gives CDR1 SGDLS, CDR2 YYNGEE. The CDR3 covers 17 residues. The chain's CDR3 is CASSPASGGSGANVLTF. The CDR3 nucleotides read TGTGCCAGCAGCCCCGCTAGCGGGGGGTCTGGGGCCAACGTCCTGACTTTC.

This chain links TRBV7-9 with TRBJ2-3; 8 nucleotides match TRBD2. The CDR3 has 15 residues. The V gene end was trimmed by 5 bases and the J gene end by 3 bases; junction bases not matched to a gene: 7. CDR1 SEHNR and CDR2 FQNEAQ come from the germline V gene (reference sequence). CDR3 DNA sequence: TGTGCCAGCAGCAGGCGGGGGGCCGTGACAGATACGCAGTATTTT. It codes for CASSRRGAVTDTQYF.

The V gene is TRBV5-4, the J gene TRBJ1-1, with a weak D call TRBD1 (5 bases). V was clipped by 0 bases and J by 5 bases, with 14 bases between them. Germline-derived CDR1 and CDR2 are SGHNT and YYREEE (reference sequence). The CDR3 covers 15 residues. CDR3 bases: TGTGCCAGCAGCTTGGGGCAGGGAAGGTGGACTGAAGCTTTCTTT. It specifies CASSLGQGRWTEAFF. The full variable domain, rest sourced from reference TRBV5-4 and TRBJ1-1, is ETGVTQSPTHLIKTRGQQVTLRCSSQSGHNTVSWYQQALGQGPQFIFQYYREEENGRGNFPPRFSGLQFPNYSSELNVNALELDDSALYLCASSLGQGRWTEAFFGQGTRLTVV.

As regards this clone: The DNA is omitted, as the CDR3 cannot be located on it reliably, and the CDR3 follows TCRdb's listing. This chain links TRBV2 with TRBJ2-2; TRBD1 reflects the table's D call only, with no check against the DNA. Germline CDR1 is SNHLY and CDR2 is FYNNEI. The CDR3 numbers 14 amino acids, ends counted. The CDR3 is CASILGRSTGELFF.

This chain joins TRBV4-1 and TRBJ1-2; the D is unclear. This CDR3 comprises 15 residues. The germline gives CDR1 MGHRA, CDR2 YSYEKL. Trimming pared 0 bases from V and 7 bases from J, leaving 15 bases between. CDR3 nucleotides: TGCGCCAGCAGCCAAGATCTCGGGGAATCAAGTGGCTACACCTTC. This codes for CASSQDLGESSGYTF.

This clone came up a few times. The rearrangement joins TRBV18 to TRBJ1-4; tentatively, D is TRBD1 (5 bases). Germline CDR1 is KGHSH and CDR2 is LQKENI. The length of the CDR3 is 16 residues. Between the trimmed V and J ends, which lost 1 base and 3 bases, there was a span of 12 bases. CDR3 in DNA: TGTGCCAGCTCACCACTGGGACGGCGAGCTAATGAAAAACTGTTTTTT. Translating it yields CASSPLGRRANEKLFF.

J is TRBJ1-2 and V is TRBV7-2; 9 bases align to TRBD1. Germline lookup yields CDR1 SGHTA and CDR2 FQGNSA. The V gene end was trimmed by 5 bases and the J gene end by 8 bases; junction bases not matched to a gene: 9. This CDR3 region has 14 residues. For the CDR3, the DNA is TGTGCCAGCAGCGGATTCGGGACAGGGAAAGGCTACACCTTC. Amino acids: CASSGFGTGKGYTF.

The CDR3 spells CANGATYNSPLHF. The CDR3 bases are TGTGCCAATGGGGCGACCTATAATTCACCCCTCCACTTT. The chain recombines TRBV6-1 with TRBJ1-6; D is perhaps TRBD1 (5 bases). This CDR3 comprises 13 residues. The germline V gene encodes CDR1 MNHNS and CDR2 SASEGT. The germline V and J ends were trimmed by 10 bases and 2 bases, with 9 bases remaining between them.

The chain uses TRBV5-8 and TRBJ1-2; 12 bases align to TRBD1. The CDR3 spans 17 residues. V shed 5 bases and J 1 base; nucleotides not matched to a gene: 9. Germline loops: CDR1 SGHTS, CDR2 YDEGEE. CDR3 protein: CASSNRDRGLYNYGYTF. Written as DNA, the CDR3 is TGTGCCAGCAGTAACCGGGACAGGGGGCTTTATAACTATGGCTACACCTTC. Based on the CDR3 plus reference TRBV5-8 and TRBJ1-2, the full variable domain is EAGVTQSPTHLIKTRGQQATLRCSPISGHTSVYWYQQALGLGLQFLLWYDEGEERNRGNFPPRFSGRQFPNYSSELNVNALELEDSALYLCASSNRDRGLYNYGYTFGSGTRLTVV.

CDR3 region: CASSQNRDTEAFF. The CDR3, as DNA: TGTGCCAGCTCACAGAACAGGGACACTGAAGCTTTCTTT. The V call is TRBV18, the J call TRBJ1-1; a weak D match, TRBD1 (6 bases). CDR1 is KGHSH, CDR2 LQKENI, per germline. V lost 4 bases, J lost 3 bases, and 9 bases lay in between. The CDR3 runs 13 residues.

V usage is TRBV9 and J usage is TRBJ2-3; 10 nucleotides align to TRBD2. CDR3 length: 15 residues. Germline V CDR1 and CDR2: SGDLS, YYNGEE. After removal of 1 base from V and 6 bases from J, the junction contained 5 bases not matched to a gene. The CDR3 DNA reads TGTGCCAGCAGCGTAAGCGGGGGGGCCAGCGATACGCAGTATTTT. Residues: CASSVSGGASDTQYF.

V is TRBV25-1 and J is TRBJ1-6; 8 nucleotides agree with TRBD1. Germline V gene lookup returns CDR1 MGHDK and CDR2 SYGVNS. The trim removed 5 bases at V and 2 bases at J, leaving 2 bases unmatched. This CDR3 has 15 residues. In DNA, the CDR3 is TGTGCCAGCAGTCCACAGGGGGCCTATAATTCACCCCTCCACTTT. It encodes CASSPQGAYNSPLHF. The variable domain in full, completed from reference TRBV25-1 and TRBJ1-6, reads EADIYQTPRYLVIGTGKKITLECSQTMGHDKMYWYQQDPGMELHLIHYSYGVNSTEKGDLSSESTVSRIRTEHFPLTLESARPSHTSQYLCASSPQGAYNSPLHFGNGTRLTVT.

This sequence joins TRBV6-5 and TRBJ1-2; the D gene is possibly TRBD1 (6 bases). The CDR3 length is 12 residues. V shed 6 bases and J shed 4 bases, with 9 bases lying between them. Germline V gives CDR1 MNHEY, CDR2 SVGAGI. The CDR3 DNA reads as TGTGCCAGCAGCATGGACAGCTATGGCTACACCTTC. Translating gives CASSMDSYGYTF.

V gene TRBV5-1 combines with J gene TRBJ2-5; D unclear. V shed 3 bases and J shed 4 bases, with 10 bases lying between them. Looked up from germline, CDR1 is SGHRS and CDR2 is YFSETQ. The CDR3 contains 13 residues. The CDR3 loop reads CASSSGAGETQYF. Here the CDR3 DNA reads TGCGCCAGCAGCTCCGGCGCAGGAGAGACCCAGTACTTC.

The chain has TRBV5-4 and TRBJ1-2; D unresolved. This CDR3 comprises 16 residues. V was pared by 1 base and J by 7 bases, with 20 bases between. Germline values: CDR1 SGHNT, CDR2 YYREEE (reference sequence). CDR3 protein: CASSLPGPTRVSGYTF. Written as DNA, the CDR3 is TGTGCCAGCAGCTTGCCCGGGCCCACACGGGTTTCTGGCTACACCTTC.

This clone was seen a few times. The rearrangement links TRBV5-4 to TRBJ1-1; D is perhaps TRBD1 (6 bases). The CDR3 contains 14 residues. V was shortened by 0 bases and J by 5 bases, with 11 bases between the two germline ends. Per the germline V gene, CDR1 is SGHNT and CDR2 is YYREEE (reference sequence). The CDR3 protein is CASSLEGGGTEAFF. The CDR3 DNA reads as TGTGCCAGCAGCTTGGAAGGGGGGGGGACTGAAGCTTTCTTT.

The chain uses TRBV30 and TRBJ2-3, with TRBD1 identical over 8 bases. Trimming cost V 5 bases and J 6 bases; bases outside gene matches: 10. Germline V gene sequence: CDR1 GTSNPN, CDR2 SVGIG (reference sequence). This CDR3 is built from 14 residues. The CDR3 protein is CAWETGGTGDTQYF. In nucleotides, the CDR3 is TGTGCCTGGGAAACAGGGGGGACGGGGGATACGCAGTATTTT. Variable domain in full (rest from reference TRBV30 and TRBJ2-3): SQTIHQWPATLVQPVGSPLSLECTVEGTSNPNLYWYRQAAGRGLQLLFYSVGIGQISSEVPQNLSASRPQDRQFILSSKKLLLSDSGFYLCAWETGGTGDTQYFGPGTRLTVL.

V is TRBV5-1 and J is TRBJ2-7, with 8 bases lining up with TRBD1. V lost 3 bases, J lost 7 bases, and 9 bases stayed unmatched. CDR3 length: 14 residues. In germline, CDR1 is SGHRS, CDR2 YFSETQ. The CDR3 reads CASSWGQAPGEQYF. Written as DNA, the CDR3 is TGCGCCAGCAGCTGGGGACAGGCCCCTGGAGAGCAGTACTTC.

This clone appeared a few times. The gene calls are TRBV30 and TRBJ1-5; no clear D. The V end was cut by 0 bases, the J end by 7 bases, with 10 bases between. Germline lookup yields CDR1 GTSNPN and CDR2 SVGIG (reference sequence). The CDR3 spans 13 residues. The CDR3, as DNA: TGTGCCTGGAGTGTAGACGGGTACCAGCCCCAGCATTTT. It yields the protein CAWSVDGYQPQHF. The variable domain in full, with the rest retrieved from reference TRBV30 and TRBJ1-5, is SQTIHQWPATLVQPVGSPLSLECTVEGTSNPNLYWYRQAAGRGLQLLFYSVGIGQISSEVPQNLSASRPQDRQFILSSKKLLLSDSGFYLCAWSVDGYQPQHFGDGTRLSIL.